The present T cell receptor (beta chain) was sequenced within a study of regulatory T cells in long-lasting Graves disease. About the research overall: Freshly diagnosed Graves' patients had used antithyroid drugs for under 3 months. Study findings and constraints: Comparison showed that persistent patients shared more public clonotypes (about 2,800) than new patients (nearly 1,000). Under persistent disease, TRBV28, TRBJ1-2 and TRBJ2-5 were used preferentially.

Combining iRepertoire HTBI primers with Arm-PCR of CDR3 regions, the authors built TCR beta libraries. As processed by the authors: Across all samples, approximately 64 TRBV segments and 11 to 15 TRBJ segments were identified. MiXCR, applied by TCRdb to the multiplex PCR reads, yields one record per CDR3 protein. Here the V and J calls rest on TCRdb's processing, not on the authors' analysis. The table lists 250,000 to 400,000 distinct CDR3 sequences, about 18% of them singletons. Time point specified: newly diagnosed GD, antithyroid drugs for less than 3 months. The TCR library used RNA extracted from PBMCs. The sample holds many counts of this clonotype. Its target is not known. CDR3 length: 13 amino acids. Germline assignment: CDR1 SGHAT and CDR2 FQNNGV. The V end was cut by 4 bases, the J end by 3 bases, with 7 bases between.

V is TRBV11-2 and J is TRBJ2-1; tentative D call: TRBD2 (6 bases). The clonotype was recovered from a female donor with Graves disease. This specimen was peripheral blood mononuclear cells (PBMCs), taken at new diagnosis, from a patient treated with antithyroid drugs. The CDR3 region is CASSWGLYNEQFF. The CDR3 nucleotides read TGTGCCAGCAGCTGGGGACTCTACAATGAGCAGTTCTTC.